Reported below is one TCR beta chain. Its antigen is currently unknown. CDR1 and CDR2 (germline): SGDLS, YYNGEE. Trimming pared 6 bases from V and 5 bases from J, leaving 15 bases between. The CDR3 length is 14 residues. Treg sorting used a CD4+CD25+CD127-/low gate. Full-length variable regions came from constant-region reverse primers plus semi-nested Nested Universal Primer A PCR. TCRdb fed the 5' RACE reads into MiXCR, producing one record per CDR3 protein. Of some 32,000 distinct CDR3 sequences in the sample, roughly 30% are singletons; the top ten hold about 2.2%. Study conclusions and caveats: The TCR gene usage of tumor memory CD4+ T cells clustered together with blood and lymph node memory CD4+ cells and with lymph node naive CD4+ cells. Greatest tumor Treg TCR overlap was with tumor naive CD4+ cells. The larger cohort examined one V-J beta rearrangement, not whole repertoires.

The chain uses TRBV9 and TRBJ2-1; D uncertain. This receptor was taken from a female donor with breast cancer. Source material: tumor-infiltrating Tregs sorted from the breast tumor. CDR3 sequence reads: CASTLAWTDNEQFF. In nucleotides, the CDR3 is TGTGCCAGCACGTTGGCTTGGACCGACAATGAGCAGTTCTTC.